The 24 T cell receptor beta chains in this list originate from one sample, sequenced in a study of shared clonotypes between healthy human individuals. Here immunoSEQ multiplex PCR was the method, and the copy in TCRdb shows in-frame clones only, minus some. The top ten hold approximately 0.13% of the sample, which has about 2 million clones, roughly 94% seen once. The sample consisted of naive CD4+ T cells sorted from blood. Subset defined: CD45RA+ positively selected. The receptors were gathered from a young man in good health.

The chain is built from TRBV30 and TRBJ1-1; D ambiguous. The germline gives CDR1 GTSNPN, CDR2 SVGIG (reference sequence). CDR3 length: 14 residues. V lost 8 bases and J lost 4, with 20 bases in between. The CDR3 region is CASSIGASSTEAFF. As DNA, the CDR3 is TGTGCCAGTAGTATCGGAGCCTCAAGCACTGAAGCTTTCTTT.

The rearrangement links TRBV6-1 to TRBJ2-2, with 7 bases that match TRBD1. There are 15 residues in the CDR3. Trimming cost V 1 base and J 1 base; bases outside gene matches: 0. CDR1 and CDR2 (germline): MNHNS, SASEGT. CDR3 sequence (DNA): TGTGCCAGCAGTGAAGGGACAGGGAACACCGGGGAGCTGTTTTTT. Protein product: CASSEGTGNTGELFF.

The V gene is TRBV2, the J gene TRBJ1-5, with 8 nucleotides matching TRBD1. V was clipped by 2 bases and J by 6 bases; unmatched bases: 3. The CDR3 has 14 residues. Germline values: CDR1 SNHLY, CDR2 FYNNEI. CDR3 residues: CASSEQGAFQPQHF. The CDR3 nucleotides read TGTGCCAGCAGTGAACAGGGGGCTTTTCAGCCCCAGCATTTT. The full variable domain, rest sourced from reference TRBV2 and TRBJ1-5, is EPEVTQTPSHQVTQMGQEVILRCVPISNHLYFYWYRQILGQKVEFLVSFYNNEISEKSEIFDDQFSVERPDGSNFTLKIRSTKLEDSAMYFCASSEQGAFQPQHFGDGTRLSIL.

This chain uses TRBV5-4 with TRBJ2-5; 7 bases agree with TRBD2. CDR3 length equals 14 residues. Unmatched junction bases numbered 4, after V lost 4 bases and J lost 1 base. Germline CDR1 and CDR2: SGHNT and YYREEE (reference sequence). CDR3 in DNA: TGTGCCAGCAGCCTGACTAGCAGCCAAGAGACCCAGTACTTC. This encodes CASSLTSSQETQYF.

This clone was found a few times. J is TRBJ2-5 and V is TRBV10-3, with D perhaps assigned TRBD1 or TRBD2 (5 bases each). The germline gives CDR1 ENHRY, CDR2 SYGVKD. Trimming cost V 6 bases and J 1 base, with 12 bases left between them. The CDR3 has 14 amino acids. The CDR3 DNA reads as TGTGCCATCAGCGTTGGGACGACCCAAGAGACCCAGTACTTC. Translation: CAISVGTTQETQYF.

V gene TRBV6-5 combines with J gene TRBJ2-7; D is unresolved. The CDR3 has 12 residues. V lost 4 bases and J lost 6, with 10 bases in between. Germline V gives CDR1 MNHEY, CDR2 SVGAGI. CDR3 residues: CASSFPDIEQYF. Here the CDR3 DNA reads TGTGCCAGCAGTTTCCCCGATATCGAGCAGTACTTC.

The chain recombines TRBV2 with TRBJ1-3; possible D gene TRBD1, 6 bases. The CDR3 is 15 residues long. The germline V gene encodes CDR1 SNHLY and CDR2 FYNNEI. The V end lost 4 bases, the J end lost 2 bases, and 12 bases lay between the germline ends. The CDR3 bases are TGTGCCAGCAGTGCCTCAGGGGTTACTGGAAACACCATATATTTT. This gives the protein CASSASGVTGNTIYF.

V gene TRBV2 combines with J gene TRBJ1-2, with 9 nucleotides matching TRBD1. The germline V gene has CDR1 SNHLY and CDR2 FYNNEI. The CDR3 contains 16 residues. The junction had 9 bases not matched to a gene; V was cut back by 2 bases and J by 5 bases. The CDR3 loop is CASSESVTGGGYGYTF. CDR3 in DNA: TGTGCCAGCAGTGAATCGGTCACAGGGGGCGGGTATGGCTACACCTTC.

This chain uses TRBV5-4 with TRBJ1-2, with TRBD1 identical over 12 bases. The CDR3 is 14 residues long. Trimming cost V 6 bases and J 7 bases; bases outside gene matches: 7. Germline V gene sequence: CDR1 SGHNT, CDR2 YYREEE (reference sequence). The CDR3, as DNA: TGTGCCAGCACGCCCGGGACAGGGGGCCTTGGCTACACCTTC. Translation gives CASTPGTGGLGYTF.

The genes are TRBV5-1 and TRBJ1-6; no firm D call. Deletions cut 0 bases from V and 8 bases from J, with 12 bases between. The CDR3 contains 15 residues. The germline gives CDR1 SGHRS, CDR2 YFSETQ. The CDR3 here is CASSLGPSAYSPLHF. For the CDR3, the DNA is TGCGCCAGCAGCTTGGGCCCCTCCGCATATTCACCCCTCCACTTT. The variable domain in full, completed from reference TRBV5-1 and TRBJ1-6, reads KAGVTQTPRYLIKTRGQQVTLSCSPISGHRSVSWYQQTPGQGLQFLFEYFSETQRNKGNFPGRFSGRQFSNSRSEMNVSTLELGDSALYLCASSLGPSAYSPLHFGNGTRLTVT.

The genes are TRBV2 and TRBJ2-1, with D possibly TRBD1 on 5 matching bases. V dropped 2 bases and J dropped 8 bases, with 13 bases sitting between them. Per germline, CDR1 SNHLY and CDR2 FYNNEI. The CDR3 is 14 residues long. The CDR3 reads CASSELRQGDEQFF. CDR3 DNA: TGTGCCAGCAGTGAATTGAGGCAGGGCGATGAGCAGTTCTTC.

The DNA for the CDR3 is TGTGCCAGCTCACCGGCCCCGATGCAGCCCCAGCATTTT. Translated, it gives CASSPAPMQPQHF. This rearrangement joins TRBV18 to TRBJ1-5; no clear D. The CDR3 sequence is 13 residues long. With 3 bases removed from V and 7 bases from J, the gap between germline ends came to 10 bases. CDR1 KGHSH and CDR2 LQKENI come from the germline V gene.

The chain uses TRBV28 and TRBJ1-4; D call uncertain. CDR1 is MDHEN and CDR2 is SYDVKM in the germline V gene. V gave up 6 bases and J gave up 4 bases, with 15 bases separating them. CDR3 length equals 15 residues. CDR3 region: CASSRTGPLNEKLFF. In nucleotides, the CDR3 is TGTGCCAGCAGCCGTACCGGGCCCCTTAATGAAAAACTGTTTTTT.

V gene TRBV19 combines with J gene TRBJ1-1; D call uncertain. Germline assignment: CDR1 LNHDA and CDR2 SQIVND (reference sequence). V was clipped by 7 bases and J by 0 bases, with 12 bases between them. The CDR3 runs 14 residues. CDR3 bases: TGTGCCAGTAATCAGAACGAACTGAACACTGAAGCTTTCTTT. Translation: CASNQNELNTEAFF.

V is TRBV7-9 and J is TRBJ1-3; D gene unclear. The CDR3 covers 17 residues. The V end lost 5 bases, the J end lost 2 bases, and 19 bases lay between the germline ends. Germline CDR1 reads SEHNR; CDR2 reads FQNEAQ (reference sequence). CDR3: CASSPSLPGRTGNTIYF. The CDR3 region has the DNA TGTGCCAGCAGCCCCTCCCTACCTGGGCGTACTGGAAACACCATATATTTT.

This clone was found once. This chain links TRBV7-2 with TRBJ2-5; TRBD2 matches at 7 bases. CDR1 is SGHTA, CDR2 FQGNSA, per germline. This CDR3 is built from 15 residues. Trimming at V came to 1 base and at J to 3 bases, leaving 5 bases not matched to a gene. CDR3 sequence reads: CASSLVAGREETQYF. CDR3 in DNA: TGTGCCAGCAGCTTAGTGGCGGGGAGGGAAGAGACCCAGTACTTC. Looking up the rest from reference TRBV7-2 and TRBJ2-5 gives the full variable domain: GAGVSQSPSNKVTEKGKDVELRCDPISGHTALYWYRQSLGQGLEFLIYFQGNSAPDKSGLPSDRFSAERTGGSVSTLTIQRTQQEDSAVYLCASSLVAGREETQYFGPGTRLLVL.

This chain uses TRBV7-2 with TRBJ1-3; D gene unclear. The CDR3 sequence is 15 residues long. Germline CDR1 and CDR2: SGHTA and FQGNSA. Trimming took 6 bases from V and 4 from J, leaving 16 bases between them. This chain's CDR3 is CASSSSGFVGNTIYF. DNA of the CDR3: TGTGCCAGCAGTTCCTCGGGATTCGTCGGAAACACCATATATTTT.

The chain has TRBV10-3 and TRBJ2-2; TRBD2 agrees at 7 bases. The CDR3 consists of 16 residues. The V segment lost 3 bases and the J segment 7 bases; nucleotides outside the gene matches: 11. Germline assignment: CDR1 ENHRY and CDR2 SYGVKD. CDR3 DNA sequence: TGTGCCATCAGTGACGGAGGCGGCGGGAGTGGCGGGGAGCTGTTTTTT. Encoded protein: CAISDGGGGSGGELFF.

This clone was counted only a few times. This rearrangement joins TRBV7-3 to TRBJ1-3; 7 bases are a match to TRBD1. J gave up 1 base and V 5 bases, and 5 bases lay outside the gene matches. CDR3 size: 15 residues. Germline CDR1 SGHTA, CDR2 FQGTGA. CDR3 amino acids: CASSATGASGNTIYF. CDR3 DNA sequence: TGTGCCAGCAGCGCAACAGGGGCTTCTGGAAACACCATATATTTT.

The V gene is TRBV6-7, the J gene TRBJ1-4, with 8 nucleotides matching TRBD1. TRBV6-7 counts as an open reading frame of uncertain function. The trim removed 6 bases at V and 8 bases at J, leaving 14 bases unmatched. This CDR3 has 16 amino acids. CDR3: CASSRDRKPRREKLFF. The CDR3 region has the DNA TGTGCCAGCAGCCGGGACAGGAAACCTCGTAGGGAAAAACTGTTTTTT.

The chain links TRBV6-1 to TRBJ2-7, with D possibly matching TRBD1 (6 bases). This CDR3 is built from 16 residues. Germline V gives CDR1 MNHNS, CDR2 SASEGT. V gave up 3 bases and J gave up 2 bases, with 17 bases separating them. CDR3: CASSDVGDTKPYEQYF. In DNA form, the CDR3 reads TGTGCCAGCAGTGACGTGGGGGACACTAAACCCTACGAGCAGTACTTC.

V is TRBV2 and J is TRBJ2-3, with 8 bases lining up with TRBD2. The CDR3 totals 16 residues. Germline loops: CDR1 SNHLY, CDR2 FYNNEI. V shed 3 bases, J shed 6 bases, and the junction held 11 bases outside the gene matches. CDR3 loop: CASSETGTRAGDTQYF. In DNA, the CDR3 is TGTGCCAGCAGTGAGACCGGGACTAGGGCCGGGGATACGCAGTATTTT. The full variable domain, completed using reference TRBV2 and TRBJ2-3, is EPEVTQTPSHQVTQMGQEVILRCVPISNHLYFYWYRQILGQKVEFLVSFYNNEISEKSEIFDDQFSVERPDGSNFTLKIRSTKLEDSAMYFCASSETGTRAGDTQYFGPGTRLTVL.

Written as DNA, the CDR3 is TGCAGCGTTGGAACCGGGACTGGGAACACTGAAGCTTTCTTT. Translating it yields CSVGTGTGNTEAFF. This chain joins TRBV29-1 and TRBJ1-1; tentatively, D is TRBD1 (5 bases). Trimming shortened V by 4 bases and J by 1 base, and 13 bases separated the two germline ends. The CDR3 sequence is 14 residues long. Looked up from germline, CDR1 is SQVTM and CDR2 is ANQGSEA.

This clone has just one count. The V and J genes are TRBV21-1 and TRBJ1-4. TRBV21-1 is a recognized pseudogene. There are 17 residues in the CDR3. CDR3 region: CASSKRQGTSTNEKLFF. CDR3 bases: TGTGCCAGCAGCAAAAGGCAGGGGACTTCAACTAATGAAAAACTGTTTTTT.